These T cell receptor beta chains were read from a single sample in a study of blood T cell repertoires in COVID-19. Clones were read by immunoSEQ multiplex PCR, and TCRdb kept only the in-frame ones, dropping some. The sample shows about 280,000 clones, almost 90% of them seen only once. The sample was peripheral blood. The receptors here all came from a woman aged 25 to 39 with COVID-19, enrolled during active disease. Both conserved end residues are part of each CDR3. D genes are given only for firm matches. Rows give clone size only sometimes, using once, few, many, or a class for an expanded clone.

TRBJ1-5 once TRBV6-2/TRBV6-3 NA TGTGCCAGCAGTGGACGGACTCTCGGGCCCCAGCATTTT CASSGRTLGPQHF
TRBJ1-3 NA TRBV6-5 NA TGTGCCAGCAGTTACGGCAGGGGCTCTGGAAACACCATATATTTT CASSYGRGSGNTIYF
TRBJ2-6 NA TRBV19 TRBD1 TGTGCCAGTAGTCCGCTGGGACAGGGGTTTGGGGCCAACGTCCTGACTTTC CASSPLGQGFGANVLTF
TRBJ2-1 once TRBV9 TRBD1 TGTGCCAGCAGCCCATTTTCGACAGGGTCTTCCTACAATGAGCAGTTCTTC CASSPFSTGSSYNEQFF
TRBJ2-5 NA TRBV27 TRBD2 TGTGCCAGCAGTTTATCCCGGGGAGGGTGGGAGACCCAGTACTTC CASSLSRGGWETQYF
TRBJ1-1 NA TRBV24-1 NA TGTGCCACCAAATCGCCTAACCCGGGAAATGAAGCTTTCTTT CATKSPNPGNEAFF
TRBJ2-7 NA TRBV19 TRBD2 TGTGCCAGTAGCCCCAAAGCGGGAGGTTCATCCGAGCAGTACTTC CASSPKAGGSSEQYF
TRBJ2-2 NA TRBV7-3 NA TGTGCCAGCAGCGTACATTCAGGGGCCAACACCGGGGAGCTGTTTTTT CASSVHSGANTGELFF
TRBJ2-7 NA TRBV28 TRBD2 TGTGCCAGCGAGCGGGGGGGTTCCTACGAGCAGTACTTC CASERGGSYEQYF
TRBJ1-2 NA TRBV6-1 NA TGTGCCAGCAGTGAAATGGTCCTAGGGGCGGCCGGCTATGGCTACACCTTC CASSEMVLGAAGYGYTF
TRBJ2-5 NA TRBV6-4 TRBD2 TGTGCCAGCAGTGAAAGCGGGGGTGGATCAGAGACCCAGTACTTC CASSESGGGSETQYF
TRBJ2-1 once TRBV2 TRBD1 TGTGCCAGCACCCTAGACAGGGGCTCCTACAATGAGCAGTTCTTC CASTLDRGSYNEQFF
TRBJ1-1 NA TRBV2 TRBD1 TGTGCCAGCAGTCTACCGGGACAGGGCCCTGAAGCTTTCTTT CASSLPGQGPEAFF
TRBJ1-2 NA TRBV5-5 TRBD1 TGTGCCAGCAGCTCGGGACAGGGGGCTCTTGATGGCTACACCTTC CASSSGQGALDGYTF
TRBJ2-5 NA TRBV2 TRBD2 TGTGCCAGCAGTGCCCGGGGAGGACTAGCTCCAGAGACCCAGTACTTC CASSARGGLAPETQYF
TRBJ2-7 NA TRBV30 NA TGTGCCTGGGGAACGGCCTACGAGCAGTACTTC CAWGTAYEQYF
TRBJ2-7 NA TRBV5-6 TRBD2 TGTGCCAGCAGCTTGGGACTAGCGGGACACGAGCAGTACTTC CASSLGLAGHEQYF
TRBJ2-1 NA TRBV19 TRBD2 TGTGCCAGTAGTATACGACTAGCGGAACCTCCGGATGAGCAGTTCTTC CASSIRLAEPPDEQFF
TRBJ1-6 NA TRBV7-8 NA TGTGCCAGCAGCCTTTCATCACCCCTCCACTTT CASSLSSPLHF
TRBJ2-7 NA TRBV4-1 TRBD2 TGCGCCAGCAGCCAAGATAGCACTAGCGTAGCCTACGAGCAGTACTTC CASSQDSTSVAYEQYF
TRBJ2-5 NA TRBV5-4 TRBD2 TGTGCCAGCAGCGCCGGACTAGCGGGAGGGCAAGAGACCCAGTACTTC CASSAGLAGGQETQYF
TRBJ2-5 NA TRBV28 NA TGTGCCAGCAGTTTCAGGGTTTCAGAGACCCAGTACTTC CASSFRVSETQYF
TRBJ2-3 NA TRBV7-2 NA TGTGCCAGCAGCTTAGCGGGAGATAGCACAGATACGCAGTATTTT CASSLAGDSTDTQYF
TRBJ1-5 NA TRBV4-1 TRBD1 TGCGCCAGCCGTCGTGAGACAGGGCATAGCAATCAGCCCCAGCATTTT CASRRETGHSNQPQHF
TRBJ1-5 NA TRBV6-5 TRBD1 TGTGCCAGCAGTCGGACAGGGGCTAGCAATCAGCCCCAGCATTTT CASSRTGASNQPQHF
TRBJ2-3 NA TRBV7-8 TRBD2 TGTGCCAGCAGCTTAGGACTAGCGGCCACAGATACGCAGTATTTT CASSLGLAATDTQYF
TRBJ1-1 once TRBV7-9 NA TGTGCCAGCAGCCCGCAGAACAGGGATAAAGAAGCTTTCTTT CASSPQNRDKEAFF
TRBJ2-5 NA TRBV5-4 TRBD2 TGTGCCAGCAGCCCTCGGGCTAGCGGGGAGACCCAGTACTTC CASSPRASGETQYF
TRBJ2-3 NA TRBV7-9 NA TGTGCCAGCAGCTTTGGGGGACTCGCAGATACGCAGTATTTT CASSFGGLADTQYF
TRBJ2-2 once TRBV7-8 TRBD2 TGTGCCAGCAGCTTTTTGGGAGGGCGGGAGTTTGGCACCGGGGAGCTGTTTTTT CASSFLGGREFGTGELFF
TRBJ1-2 NA TRBV7-2 NA TGTGCCAGCAGCTTCCAGACATATTATGGCTACACCTTC CASSFQTYYGYTF
TRBJ1-1 NA TRBV6-5 NA TGTGCCAGCAGCATTGGGGAGTCTGGCACTGAAGCTTTCTTT CASSIGESGTEAFF